These 19 T cell receptor beta chains came from one sample sequenced in a study of T cells after yellow fever vaccination. TCRdb reanalysed the 5' RACE reads using MiXCR and keeps one entry per CDR3 protein. Among approximately 580,000 distinct CDR3 sequences listed, roughly a sixth were seen once. Sample: PBMCs, taken 5 days after the first yellow fever vaccination. The receptors were gathered from a man aged 18 to 29 who received the YFV17D yellow fever vaccine.

This clonotype was counted only a few times. The chain links TRBV2 to TRBJ2-3; tentatively, D is TRBD1 or TRBD2 (5 bases each). Germline CDR1 reads SNHLY; CDR2 reads FYNNEI. CDR3 length: 15 amino acids. Trimming removed 6 bases at V and 2 bases at J, with 15 bases between. The CDR3 loop reads CASSTRDLYTDTQYF. CDR3 nucleotides: TGTGCCAGCAGCACAAGGGACCTCTACACAGATACGCAGTATTTT.

This clonotype was counted a few times. The chain carries TRBV7-9 and TRBJ1-1, with 7 bases identical to TRBD1. Germline V gene lookup returns CDR1 SEHNR and CDR2 FQNEAQ (reference sequence). The CDR3 has 14 amino acids. With V trimmed by 2 bases and J by 8 bases, 8 bases remained unmatched. This CDR3 reads CASSLRQGEGEAFF. CDR3 in DNA: TGTGCCAGCAGCTTAAGACAGGGTGAGGGAGAAGCTTTCTTT.

The chain has TRBV11-1 and TRBJ2-1; D perhaps matches TRBD2 (5 bases). Trimming pared 7 bases from V and 5 bases from J, leaving 12 bases between. The germline CDR1 and CDR2 sequences are SGHAT and FQDESV (reference sequence). There are 13 residues in the CDR3. This CDR3 is CASTLRDHNEQFF. CDR3 in DNA: TGTGCCAGCACCCTACGGGATCACAATGAGCAGTTCTTC.

The gene calls are TRBV29-1 and TRBJ2-4; D call uncertain. CDR1 is SQVTM, CDR2 ANQGSEA, per germline. The length of the CDR3 is 12 residues. The V gene lost 6 bases and the J gene lost 6 bases, with 12 bases spanning the gap. In DNA form, the CDR3 reads TGCAGCGTGGAACCGATCGGAAACATTCAGTACTTC. Translated: CSVEPIGNIQYF.

The rearrangement links TRBV12-3 or TRBV12-4 to TRBJ2-1; 11 bases agree with TRBD2. The CDR3 has 16 residues. Trimming removed 6 bases from V and 7 bases from J; junction bases left unmatched: 11. CDR3 amino acids: CASSRLAGRPGNEQFF. In DNA, the CDR3 is TGTGCCAGCAGCCGACTAGCGGGGAGGCCGGGAAATGAGCAGTTCTTC.

In its sample, this clonotype was seen a few times. The rearrangement joins TRBV29-1 to TRBJ2-3; D remains ambiguous. V was trimmed by 4 bases and J by 2 bases, leaving 19 bases between them. CDR1 SQVTM and CDR2 ANQGSEA come from the germline V gene. The CDR3 extends over 16 amino acids. The CDR3 nucleotides read TGCAGCGTTGTCACGGGTTCGGCAGCCGACACAGATACGCAGTATTTT. Residues: CSVVTGSAADTDTQYF.

The CDR3 DNA reads TGCGCCAGCAGCCAAGATGGCAGTCCCTATAATTCACCCCTCCACTTT. Translated: CASSQDGSPYNSPLHF. The V gene is TRBV4-3, the J gene TRBJ1-6; D unclear. Germline CDR1 reads LGHNA; CDR2 reads YSLEER. The CDR3 sequence is 16 residues long. Between the trimmed V and J ends, which lost 0 bases and 2 bases, there was a span of 8 bases.

V is TRBV5-1 and J is TRBJ2-7; D is tentatively TRBD1 or TRBD2 (5 bases each). Germline CDR1 reads SGHRS; CDR2 reads YFSETQ. V was pared by 2 bases and J by 6 bases, with 9 bases between. The CDR3 totals 12 residues. For the CDR3, the DNA is TGCGCCAGCAGCTTATACGGGACCGAGCAGTACTTC. Its translation: CASSLYGTEQYF.

Comment on this clonotype: The junction differs from germline at one of its ends, possibly a read error. Written as DNA, the CDR3 is TGTACCATCAGTGGGCAGGGCTACGAGCAGTACTTC. This codes for CTISGQGYEQYF. This chain joins TRBV10-3 and TRBJ2-7; the D gene is possibly TRBD1 (5 bases). The CDR3 contains 12 residues. CDR1 and CDR2 from the germline V gene are ENHRY and SYGVKD.

This clonotype was picked up many times. V is TRBV5-1 and J is TRBJ2-3, with D unclear. CDR3 size: 14 residues. The germline CDR1 and CDR2 sequences are SGHRS and YFSETQ. The germline V and J ends were trimmed by 5 bases and 0 bases, with 10 bases remaining between them. The CDR3 is CASSSDGSTDTQYF. The CDR3 region has the DNA TGCGCCAGCAGTTCCGACGGGAGCACAGATACGCAGTATTTT.

This clonotype has only a few counts. V gene TRBV7-2 combines with J gene TRBJ2-4; 11 bases align to TRBD1. The germline CDR1 and CDR2 sequences are SGHTA and FQGNSA. The CDR3 length is 14 residues. V was clipped by 6 bases and J by 6 bases; unmatched bases: 4. CDR3 sequence reads: CASRGTGGGNIQYF. CDR3 bases: TGTGCCAGCAGGGGGACAGGGGGAGGAAACATTCAGTACTTC.

The chain carries TRBV27 and TRBJ2-7, with D perhaps TRBD1 (6 bases). Trimming took off 0 bases at V and 0 bases at J, with 9 bases between the two ends. Germline V CDR1 and CDR2: MNHEY, SMNVEV (reference sequence). The CDR3 sequence is 15 residues long. The CDR3 region has the DNA TGTGCCAGCAGTTTATCGCAGGGGCCCTCCTACGAGCAGTACTTC. Protein sequence: CASSLSQGPSYEQYF.

The rearrangement joins TRBV5-1 to TRBJ2-1; the D call may be TRBD1 or TRBD2 (6 bases each). Germline-derived CDR1 and CDR2 are SGHRS and YFSETQ. The CDR3 spans 16 residues. With 4 bases removed from V and 6 bases from J, the gap between germline ends came to 20 bases. DNA of the CDR3: TGCGCCAGCAGCCCGTGGGGGGCGGGACGCCCCAATGAGCAGTTCTTC. Amino acid sequence: CASSPWGAGRPNEQFF.

This clonotype was picked up a small number of times. V usage is TRBV29-1 and J usage is TRBJ2-5; 8 bases are shared with TRBD1. The length of the CDR3 is 14 residues. J gave up 5 bases and V 3 bases, and 8 bases lay outside the gene matches. Per germline, CDR1 SQVTM and CDR2 ANQGSEA. The CDR3 sequence is CSVDRQGASETQYF. The DNA for the CDR3 is TGCAGCGTTGATCGGCAGGGGGCGAGCGAGACCCAGTACTTC.

This clonotype turned up a few times. The J gene is TRBJ2-1, the V gene TRBV7-3, with 13 bases identical to TRBD2. The germline V gene encodes CDR1 SGHTA and CDR2 FQGTGA. The CDR3 loop spans 15 amino acids. Trimming at V came to 5 bases and at J to 10 bases, leaving 8 bases not matched to a gene. CDR3 in amino acids: CASSRTSGGIFEQFF. For the CDR3, the DNA is TGTGCCAGCAGCCGGACTAGCGGGGGCATATTCGAGCAGTTCTTC.

This clonotype has just a few counts. The chain uses TRBV12-3 or TRBV12-4 and TRBJ2-1; 9 bases match TRBD1. Germline trimming cut 7 bases from V and 7 bases from J; bases unmatched to any gene: 8. There are 14 residues in the CDR3. DNA for the CDR3: TGTGCCAGCACCCGACAGGGGGGAAGGAATGAGCAGTTCTTC. It is translated as CASTRQGGRNEQFF.

The sample holds a few counts of this clonotype. The CDR3 bases are TGTGCCAGCAGCAAAGGTGCGGCTAGCGGGGAATCCTACGAGCAGTACGTC. Its translation is CASSKGAASGESYEQYV. The chain is built from TRBV21-1 and TRBJ2-7; TRBD2 reflects the table's D call only, with no check against the DNA. TRBV21-1 is a pseudogene segment. CDR3 length equals 17 residues.

The rearrangement joins TRBV4-3 to TRBJ2-5, with 9 positions matching TRBD2. The CDR3 is 20 amino acids. With V trimmed by 0 bases and J by 4 bases, 18 bases remained unmatched. Germline V gives CDR1 LGHNA, CDR2 YSLEER. Written as DNA, the CDR3 is TGCGCCAGCAGCCAAGATCGGGTGCTAGCGGGGCTTTTGAGGGCAGAGACCCAGTACTTC. This translates into CASSQDRVLAGLLRAETQYF.

This clonotype was picked up a small number of times. The rearrangement uses TRBV28 and TRBJ2-5; D is undetermined. The CDR3 length is 15 residues. V dropped 7 bases and J dropped 2 bases, with 17 bases sitting between them. The germline V gene encodes CDR1 MDHEN and CDR2 SYDVKM. The DNA of the CDR3 is TGTGCCAGCATCCGCGGAGCCCACACTCAAGAGACCCAGTACTTC. As protein: CASIRGAHTQETQYF.